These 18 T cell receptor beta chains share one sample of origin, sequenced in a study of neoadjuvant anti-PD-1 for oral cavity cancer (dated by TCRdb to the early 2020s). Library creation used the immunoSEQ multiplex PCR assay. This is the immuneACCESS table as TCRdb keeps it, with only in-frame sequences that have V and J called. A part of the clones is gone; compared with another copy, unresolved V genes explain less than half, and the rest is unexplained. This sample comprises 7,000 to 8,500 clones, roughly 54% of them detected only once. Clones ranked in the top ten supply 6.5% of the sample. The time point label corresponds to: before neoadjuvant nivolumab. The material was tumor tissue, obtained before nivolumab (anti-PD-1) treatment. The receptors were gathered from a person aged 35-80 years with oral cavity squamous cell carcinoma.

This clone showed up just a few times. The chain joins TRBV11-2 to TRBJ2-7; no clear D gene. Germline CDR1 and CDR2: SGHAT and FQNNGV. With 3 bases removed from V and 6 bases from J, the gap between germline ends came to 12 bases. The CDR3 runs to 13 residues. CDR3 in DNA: TGTGCCAGCAGCTTCTCTACTATCGGCGAGCAGTACTTC. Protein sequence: CASSFSTIGEQYF. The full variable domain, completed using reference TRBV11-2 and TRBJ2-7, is EAGVAQSPRYKIIEKRQSVAFWCNPISGHATLYWYQQILGQGPKLLIQFQNNGVVDDSQLPKDRFSAERLKGVDSTLKIQPAKLEDSAVYLCASSFSTIGEQYFGPGTRLTVT.

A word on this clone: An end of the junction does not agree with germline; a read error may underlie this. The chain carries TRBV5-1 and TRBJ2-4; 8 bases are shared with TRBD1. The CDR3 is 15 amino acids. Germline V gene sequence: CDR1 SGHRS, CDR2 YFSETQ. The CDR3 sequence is CASRLAAGGRNIQYF. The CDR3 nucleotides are TGCGCCAGCAGATTGGCCGCAGGGGGCAGAAACATTCAGTACTTC. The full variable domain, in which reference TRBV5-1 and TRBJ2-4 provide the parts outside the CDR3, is KAGVTQTPRYLIKTRGQQVTLSCSPISGHRSVSWYQQTPGQGLQFLFEYFSETQRNKGNFPGRFSGRQFSNSRSEMNVSTLELGDSALYLCASRLAAGGRNIQYFGAGTRLSVL.

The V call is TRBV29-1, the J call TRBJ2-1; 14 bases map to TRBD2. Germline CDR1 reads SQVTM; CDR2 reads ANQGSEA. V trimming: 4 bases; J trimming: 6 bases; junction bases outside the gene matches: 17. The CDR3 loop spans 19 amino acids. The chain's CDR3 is CSVGVGTSGRGVGGNEQFF. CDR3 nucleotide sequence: TGCAGCGTTGGGGTCGGGACTAGCGGGAGAGGGGTCGGGGGCAATGAGCAGTTCTTC.

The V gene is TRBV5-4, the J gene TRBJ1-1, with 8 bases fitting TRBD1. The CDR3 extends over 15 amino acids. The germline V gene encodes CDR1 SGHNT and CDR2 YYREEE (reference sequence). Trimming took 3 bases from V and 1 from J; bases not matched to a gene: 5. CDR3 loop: CASSSMTGENTEAFF. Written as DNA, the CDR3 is TGTGCCAGCAGCTCAATGACAGGGGAGAACACTGAAGCTTTCTTT.

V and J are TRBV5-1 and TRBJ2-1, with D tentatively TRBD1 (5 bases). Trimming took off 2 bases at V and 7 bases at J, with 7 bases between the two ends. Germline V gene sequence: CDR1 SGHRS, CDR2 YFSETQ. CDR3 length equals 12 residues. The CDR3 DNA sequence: TGCGCCAGCAGCTTCTCAGGGAATGAGCAGTTCTTC. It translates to CASSFSGNEQFF.

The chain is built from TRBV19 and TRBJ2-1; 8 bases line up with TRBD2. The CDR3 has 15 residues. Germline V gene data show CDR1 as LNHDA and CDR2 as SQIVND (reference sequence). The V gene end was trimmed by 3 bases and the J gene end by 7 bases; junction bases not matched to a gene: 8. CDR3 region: CASSILAGGWNEQFF. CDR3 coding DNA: TGTGCCAGTAGTATCTTGGCGGGAGGTTGGAATGAGCAGTTCTTC.

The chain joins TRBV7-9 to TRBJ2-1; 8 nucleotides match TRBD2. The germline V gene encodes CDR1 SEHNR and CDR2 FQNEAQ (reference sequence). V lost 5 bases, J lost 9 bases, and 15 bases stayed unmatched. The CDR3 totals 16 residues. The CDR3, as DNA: TGTGCCAGCAGCACCCCCATGAGCGGGAGAGTCACTGAGCAGTTCTTC. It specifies CASSTPMSGRVTEQFF.

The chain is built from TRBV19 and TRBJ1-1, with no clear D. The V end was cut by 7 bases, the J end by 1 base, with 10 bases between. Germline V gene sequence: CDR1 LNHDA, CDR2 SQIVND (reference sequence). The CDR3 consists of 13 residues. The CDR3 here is CASTYEGNTEAFF. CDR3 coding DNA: TGTGCCAGTACTTACGAGGGGAACACTGAAGCTTTCTTT.

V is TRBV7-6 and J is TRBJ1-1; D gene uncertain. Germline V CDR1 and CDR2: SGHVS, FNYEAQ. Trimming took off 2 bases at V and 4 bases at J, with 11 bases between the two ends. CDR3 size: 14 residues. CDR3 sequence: CASSLLREGTEAFF. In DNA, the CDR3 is TGTGCCAGCAGCTTATTGCGGGAAGGCACTGAAGCTTTCTTT.

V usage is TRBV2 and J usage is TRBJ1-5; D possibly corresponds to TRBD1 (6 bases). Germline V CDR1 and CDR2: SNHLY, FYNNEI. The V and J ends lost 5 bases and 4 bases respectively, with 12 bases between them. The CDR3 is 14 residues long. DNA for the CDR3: TGTGCCAGCAGTCCTCGACAGGCTAATCAGCCCCAGCATTTT. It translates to CASSPRQANQPQHF.

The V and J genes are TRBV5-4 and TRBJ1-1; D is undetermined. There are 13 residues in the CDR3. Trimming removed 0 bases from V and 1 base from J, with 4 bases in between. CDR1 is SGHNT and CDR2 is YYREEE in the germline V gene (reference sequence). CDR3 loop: CASSLAGNTEAFF. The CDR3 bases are TGTGCCAGCAGCTTGGCAGGGAACACTGAAGCTTTCTTT.

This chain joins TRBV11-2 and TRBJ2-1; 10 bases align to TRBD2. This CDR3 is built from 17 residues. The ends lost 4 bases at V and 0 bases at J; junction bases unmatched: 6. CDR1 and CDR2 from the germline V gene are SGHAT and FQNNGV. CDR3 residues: CASSSRTSGYSYNEQFF. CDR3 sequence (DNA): TGTGCCAGCAGCTCCCGGACTAGCGGATACTCCTACAATGAGCAGTTCTTC.

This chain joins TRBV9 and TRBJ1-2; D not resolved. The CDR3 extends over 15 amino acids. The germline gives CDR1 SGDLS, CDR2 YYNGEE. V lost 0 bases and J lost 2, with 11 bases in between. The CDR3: CASSVGLGENYGYTF. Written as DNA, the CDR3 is TGTGCCAGCAGCGTAGGTTTGGGAGAAAACTATGGCTACACCTTC. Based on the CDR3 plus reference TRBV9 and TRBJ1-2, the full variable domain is DSGVTQTPKHLITATGQRVTLRCSPRSGDLSVYWYQQSLDQGLQFLIQYYNGEERAKGNILERFSAQQFPDLHSELNLSSLELGDSALYFCASSVGLGENYGYTFGSGTRLTVV.

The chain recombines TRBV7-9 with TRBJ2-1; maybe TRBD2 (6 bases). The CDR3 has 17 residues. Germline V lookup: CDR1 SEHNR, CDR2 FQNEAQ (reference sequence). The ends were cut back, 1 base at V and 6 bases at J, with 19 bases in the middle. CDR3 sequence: CASSLGLALTNPNEQFF. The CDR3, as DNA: TGTGCCAGCAGCTTAGGGCTAGCGCTAACAAACCCCAATGAGCAGTTCTTC.

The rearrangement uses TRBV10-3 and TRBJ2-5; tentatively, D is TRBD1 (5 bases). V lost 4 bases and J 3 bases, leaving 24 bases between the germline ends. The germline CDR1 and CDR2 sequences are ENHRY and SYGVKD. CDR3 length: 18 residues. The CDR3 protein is CAISGGLGPGPSKETQYF. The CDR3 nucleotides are TGTGCCATCAGTGGGGGCTTGGGCCCCGGACCCTCAAAAGAGACCCAGTACTTC.

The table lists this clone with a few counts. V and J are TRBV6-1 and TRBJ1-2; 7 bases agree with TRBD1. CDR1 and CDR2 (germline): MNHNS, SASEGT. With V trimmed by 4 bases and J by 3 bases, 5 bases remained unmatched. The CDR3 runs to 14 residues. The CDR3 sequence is CASSVNRGDYGYTF. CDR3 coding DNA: TGTGCCAGCAGTGTTAACAGGGGAGACTATGGCTACACCTTC.

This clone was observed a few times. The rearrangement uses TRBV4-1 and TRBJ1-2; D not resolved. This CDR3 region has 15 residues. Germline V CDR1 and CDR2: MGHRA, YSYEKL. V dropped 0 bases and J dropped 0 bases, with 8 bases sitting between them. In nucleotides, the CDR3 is TGCGCCAGCAGCCAAGAGGCAGGCTCTAACTATGGCTACACCTTC. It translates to CASSQEAGSNYGYTF.

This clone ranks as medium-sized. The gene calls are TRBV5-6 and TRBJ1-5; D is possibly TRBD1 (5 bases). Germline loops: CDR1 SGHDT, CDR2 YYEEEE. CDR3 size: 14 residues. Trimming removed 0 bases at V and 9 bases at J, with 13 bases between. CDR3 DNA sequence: TGTGCCAGCAGCTTGGGACGGGGGGTAGGGCCCCAGCATTTT. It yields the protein CASSLGRGVGPQHF.